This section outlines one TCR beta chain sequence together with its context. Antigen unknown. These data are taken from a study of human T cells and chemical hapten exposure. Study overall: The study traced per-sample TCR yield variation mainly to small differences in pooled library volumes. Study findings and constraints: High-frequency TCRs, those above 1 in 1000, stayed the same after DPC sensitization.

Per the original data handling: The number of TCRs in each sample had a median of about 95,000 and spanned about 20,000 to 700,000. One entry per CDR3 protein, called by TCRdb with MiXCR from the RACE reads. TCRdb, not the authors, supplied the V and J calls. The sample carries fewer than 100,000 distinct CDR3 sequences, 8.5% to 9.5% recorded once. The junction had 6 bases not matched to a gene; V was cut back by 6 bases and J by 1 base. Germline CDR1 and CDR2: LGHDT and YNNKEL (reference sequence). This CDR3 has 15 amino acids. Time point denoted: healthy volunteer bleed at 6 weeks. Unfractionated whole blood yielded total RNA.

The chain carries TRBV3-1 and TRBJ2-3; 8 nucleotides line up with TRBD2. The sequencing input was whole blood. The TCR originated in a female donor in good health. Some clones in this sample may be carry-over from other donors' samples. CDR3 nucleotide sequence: TGTGCCAGCAGTAGGACTAGCTTGCGCACAGATACGCAGTATTTT. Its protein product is CASSRTSLRTDTQYF.